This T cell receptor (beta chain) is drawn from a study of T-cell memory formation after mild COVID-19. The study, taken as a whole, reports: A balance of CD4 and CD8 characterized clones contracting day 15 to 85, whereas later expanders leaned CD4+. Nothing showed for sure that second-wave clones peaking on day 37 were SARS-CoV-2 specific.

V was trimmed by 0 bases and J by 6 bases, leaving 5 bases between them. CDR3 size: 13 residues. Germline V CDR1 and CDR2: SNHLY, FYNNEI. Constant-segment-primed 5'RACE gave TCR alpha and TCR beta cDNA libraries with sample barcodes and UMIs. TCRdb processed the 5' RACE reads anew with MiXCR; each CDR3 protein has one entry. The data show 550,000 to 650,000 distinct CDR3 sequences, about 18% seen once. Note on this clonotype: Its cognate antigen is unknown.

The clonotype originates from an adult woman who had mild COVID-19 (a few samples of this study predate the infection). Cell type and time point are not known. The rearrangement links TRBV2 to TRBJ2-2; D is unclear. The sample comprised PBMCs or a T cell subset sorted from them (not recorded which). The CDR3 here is CASSEALAGELFF. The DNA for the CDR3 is TGTGCCAGCAGTGAAGCGCTGGCCGGGGAGCTGTTTTTT.